This TCR beta chain derives from a study of a mutant IDH1 vaccine in newly diagnosed glioma. Looking at the study overall: Pretreatment consisted of radiotherapy, temozolomide, or both, with most receiving both. Broader study findings: Pseudoprogression appears to have had no connection to changes in top peripheral T cell clonotypes.

As to time point: baseline, week 1 (first vaccination visit). Described treatment: pre-vaccination baseline after standard-of-care therapy. Each astrocytoma in the donors was new, WHO grade 3 or 4, IDH1-mutant and ATRX-lost. This clone occurred once. The antigen is not known. Profiling relied on immunoSEQ multiplex PCR, and the TCRdb table lists in-frame clones only, not all of them. Here the sample spans fewer than 100,000 clones, approximately 90% being singletons. Trimming at V came to 4 bases and at J to 7 bases, leaving 10 bases not matched to a gene. The CDR3 sequence is 16 residues long. Germline V gene lookup returns CDR1 MNHEY and CDR2 SMNVEV (reference sequence).

The sample in question was PBMCs, obtained from a glioma patient treated with radiotherapy, temozolomide or both. The chain combines TRBV27 with TRBJ2-2, with TRBD2 identical over 9 bases. The clonotype was recovered from a woman in her forties or fifties with glioma. The CDR3 DNA follows: TGTGCCAGCAGTTCCTTCGCGGGAGGGCCGTTCGGGGAGCTGTTTTTT. Amino acids: CASSSFAGGPFGELFF.